The clone carrying this T cell receptor (beta chain) was seen ten or more times. The sample is drawn from a study of quantifying T cell responses using KT2 cells. In the study overall: cDNA was made from DNase-treated RNA using alpha and beta constant primers.

Each cDNA got a UMI-containing oligo ligated at its 3' end. An equimolar mix of RC1.1 and RC1.2 primed the beta chain across TRBC1 and TRBC2. Using its own MiXCR run on the UMI-ligation and nested PCR reads, TCRdb lists one record per CDR3 protein. The sample includes over 40,000 distinct CDR3 sequences, roughly 10% seen only once; the top ten take about 9.4%. Sequencing was done on a sample of PBMCs spiked with cells of the T cell clone KT2. The sequence was obtained from a human donor.

The CDR3 coding sequence is TGCGCCAGCAGCTTGTACGATGAGCAGTTCTTC. Amino acid sequence: CASSLYDEQFF. The chain has TRBV5-1 and TRBJ2-1; D is undetermined. Germline V gives CDR1 SGHRS, CDR2 YFSETQ. Trimming cost V 1 base and J 8 bases, with 4 bases left between them. The CDR3 runs 11 residues.